A selection of T cell receptor beta chains follows, all from one sample in a study of control samples from healthy donors and cancer patients. Data came from immunoSEQ multiplex PCR; TCRdb stores just in-frame clones and leaves some out. The profile shows tens of thousands of clones, 88% of them singletons. The sample comprised blood. These receptors came from a woman aged 70 to 79 in good health. Each CDR3 is given with its conserved first and last residue. A D gene is named only where the DNA matches it firmly. Clone size, where shown, is once, few, many, or a class for clones that have expanded.

v_call: TRBV2
d_call: .
j_call: TRBJ2-5
clone_size: .
cdr3_aa: CASSDQAGQFETQYF
cdr3_nt: TGTGCCAGCAGTGATCAGGCGGGACAGTTTGAGACCCAGTACTTC

v_call: TRBV5-6
d_call: .
j_call: TRBJ2-2
clone_size: .
cdr3_aa: CASSLKPTSAGELFF
cdr3_nt: TGTGCCAGCAGCTTGAAGCCTACATCGGCCGGGGAGCTGTTTTTT

v_call: TRBV4-3
d_call: .
j_call: TRBJ1-1
clone_size: .
cdr3_aa: CASSQTTGIGTEAFF
cdr3_nt: TGCGCCAGCAGCCAAACTACAGGGATAGGCACTGAAGCTTTCTTT

v_call: TRBV9
d_call: TRBD2
j_call: TRBJ2-5
clone_size: few
cdr3_aa: CASSQGLAGGLYQETQYF
cdr3_nt: TGTGCCAGCAGCCAGGGACTAGCGGGGGGACTTTACCAAGAGACCCAGTACTTC

v_call: TRBV9
d_call: TRBD2
j_call: TRBJ2-3
clone_size: .
cdr3_aa: CASSGGTIGDTQYF
cdr3_nt: TGTGCCAGCAGCGGCGGGACTATCGGAGATACGCAGTATTTT

v_call: TRBV2
d_call: TRBD2
j_call: TRBJ2-1
clone_size: .
cdr3_aa: CASMRERNNEQFF
cdr3_nt: TGTGCCAGCATGCGGGAGAGAAACAATGAGCAGTTCTTC

v_call: TRBV11-1
d_call: TRBD2
j_call: TRBJ2-3
clone_size: .
cdr3_aa: CASSLGRGGTDTQYF
cdr3_nt: TGTGCCAGCAGCTTAGGGCGGGGGGGCACAGATACGCAGTATTTT

v_call: TRBV2
d_call: .
j_call: TRBJ2-3
clone_size: .
cdr3_aa: CASSDRLAGAQYF
cdr3_nt: TGTGCCAGCAGTGACAGACTCGCCGGTGCGCAGTATTTT

v_call: TRBV4-1
d_call: TRBD1
j_call: TRBJ2-7
clone_size: .
cdr3_aa: CASSQDLAGGYEQYF
cdr3_nt: TGCGCCAGCAGCCAAGATTTAGCAGGGGGCTACGAGCAGTACTTC

v_call: TRBV13
d_call: .
j_call: TRBJ2-5
clone_size: .
cdr3_aa: CASSLVGEWGETQYF
cdr3_nt: TGTGCCAGCAGCTTAGTGGGCGAGTGGGGGGAGACCCAGTACTTC

v_call: TRBV10-3
d_call: .
j_call: TRBJ2-1
clone_size: once
cdr3_aa: CAISVGGNYNEQFF
cdr3_nt: TGTGCCATCAGTGTCGGCGGGAACTACAATGAGCAGTTCTTC

v_call: TRBV29-1
d_call: .
j_call: TRBJ2-7
clone_size: .
cdr3_aa: CSVNFGGYEQYF
cdr3_nt: TGCAGCGTGAACTTTGGGGGTTACGAGCAGTACTTC

v_call: TRBV5-6
d_call: .
j_call: TRBJ2-7
clone_size: .
cdr3_aa: CASSLLSVSHSAYEQYF
cdr3_nt: TGTGCCAGCAGCTTGTTGAGCGTGTCCCATTCAGCCTACGAGCAGTACTTC

v_call: TRBV9
d_call: .
j_call: TRBJ1-4
clone_size: .
cdr3_aa: CASSVEGVMSEKLFF
cdr3_nt: TGTGCCAGCAGCGTAGAAGGGGTGATGAGTGAAAAACTGTTTTTT

v_call: TRBV9
d_call: .
j_call: TRBJ1-4
clone_size: .
cdr3_aa: CASSVAGGATNEKLFF
cdr3_nt: TGTGCCAGCAGCGTGGCTGGCGGGGCAACTAATGAAAAACTGTTTTTT

v_call: TRBV18
d_call: .
j_call: TRBJ1-1
clone_size: .
cdr3_aa: CASSPLRNHLNTEAFF
cdr3_nt: TGTGCCAGCTCACCACTGAGGAATCACCTGAACACTGAAGCTTTCTTT

v_call: TRBV7-3
d_call: .
j_call: TRBJ1-1
clone_size: .
cdr3_aa: CASSPGGHTEAFF
cdr3_nt: TGTGCCAGCAGCCCTGGCGGCCACACTGAAGCTTTCTTT

v_call: TRBV28
d_call: TRBD1
j_call: TRBJ1-2
clone_size: once
cdr3_aa: CASRLPGQGSYGYTF
cdr3_nt: TGTGCCAGCAGGCTCCCGGGACAGGGAAGTTATGGCTACACCTTC

v_call: TRBV29-1
d_call: .
j_call: TRBJ2-7
clone_size: .
cdr3_aa: CSVARGSEQYF
cdr3_nt: TGCAGCGTTGCGAGGGGAAGCGAGCAGTACTTC

v_call: TRBV3-1/TRBV3-2
d_call: TRBD2
j_call: TRBJ2-1
clone_size: once
cdr3_aa: CASSLSGGLYNEQFF
cdr3_nt: TGTGCCAGCAGCCTTAGCGGGGGGCTCTACAATGAGCAGTTCTTC

v_call: TRBV10-3
d_call: .
j_call: TRBJ1-1
clone_size: .
cdr3_aa: CAISESELMNTEAFF
cdr3_nt: TGTGCCATCAGTGAGTCGGAGCTCATGAACACTGAAGCTTTCTTT

v_call: TRBV5-4
d_call: .
j_call: TRBJ2-2
clone_size: .
cdr3_aa: CASSPTSSGELFF
cdr3_nt: TGTGCCAGCAGCCCTACTAGCTCCGGGGAGCTGTTTTTT

v_call: TRBV7-8
d_call: TRBD1
j_call: TRBJ2-3
clone_size: .
cdr3_aa: CASSLIGGGITDTQYF
cdr3_nt: TGTGCCAGCAGCTTGATAGGGGGCGGAATTACAGATACGCAGTATTTT

v_call: TRBV18
d_call: .
j_call: TRBJ1-6
clone_size: once
cdr3_aa: CASSPNSDSPLHF
cdr3_nt: TGTGCCAGCTCACCGAATTCCGATTCACCCCTCCACTTT

v_call: TRBV6-2/TRBV6-3
d_call: TRBD2
j_call: TRBJ2-7
clone_size: few
cdr3_aa: CASSYRTSGGTTGEQYF
cdr3_nt: TGTGCCAGCAGTTATAGGACTAGCGGGGGCACTACGGGGGAGCAGTACTTC

v_call: TRBV12-3/TRBV12-4
d_call: TRBD1
j_call: TRBJ1-2
clone_size: .
cdr3_aa: CASSLGTGTTF
cdr3_nt: TGTGCCAGCAGTTTAGGGACAGGGACGACCTTC

v_call: TRBV7-9
d_call: TRBD1
j_call: TRBJ1-1
clone_size: .
cdr3_aa: CASSFGQDTEAFF
cdr3_nt: TGTGCCAGCAGCTTCGGACAGGACACTGAAGCTTTCTTT

v_call: TRBV2
d_call: TRBD1
j_call: TRBJ1-2
clone_size: .
cdr3_aa: CASRAGTGRGYTF
cdr3_nt: TGTGCCAGCAGGGCCGGGACAGGGCGAGGCTACACCTTC

v_call: TRBV29-1
d_call: TRBD2
j_call: TRBJ2-1
clone_size: .
cdr3_aa: CSVAPLVTSGVYNEQFF
cdr3_nt: TGCAGCGTTGCCCCGTTAGTGACTAGCGGGGTGTACAATGAGCAGTTCTTC

v_call: TRBV28
d_call: TRBD1
j_call: TRBJ2-1
clone_size: .
cdr3_aa: CASRPTGVSSYNEQFF
cdr3_nt: TGTGCCAGCAGACCCACAGGGGTCAGCTCCTACAATGAGCAGTTCTTC

v_call: TRBV5-4
d_call: .
j_call: TRBJ1-5
clone_size: .
cdr3_aa: CASSSGAGGNQPQHF
cdr3_nt: TGTGCCAGCAGCTCCGGGGCTGGAGGAAATCAGCCCCAGCATTTT

v_call: TRBV13
d_call: .
j_call: TRBJ1-2
clone_size: .
cdr3_aa: CASSLTGRNYGYTF
cdr3_nt: TGTGCCAGCAGCTTAACGGGGCGGAACTATGGCTACACCTTC

v_call: TRBV11-2
d_call: TRBD1
j_call: TRBJ1-4
clone_size: .
cdr3_aa: CASSPTGRGTNEKLFF
cdr3_nt: TGTGCCAGCAGCCCGACAGGGAGGGGGACTAATGAAAAACTGTTTTTT

v_call: TRBV9
d_call: .
j_call: TRBJ1-2
clone_size: .
cdr3_aa: CASSQQGGYGYTF
cdr3_nt: TGTGCCAGCAGCCAACAGGGAGGCTATGGCTACACCTTC

v_call: TRBV11-2
d_call: .
j_call: TRBJ2-7
clone_size: once
cdr3_aa: CATSRGVSYEQYF
cdr3_nt: TGCGCAACGTCGAGAGGGGTCTCCTACGAGCAGTACTTC

v_call: TRBV3-1/TRBV3-2
d_call: .
j_call: TRBJ2-7
clone_size: .
cdr3_aa: CASSQVGGRNYEQYF
cdr3_nt: TGTGCCAGCAGCCAAGTCGGAGGGAGGAACTACGAGCAGTACTTC

v_call: TRBV29-1
d_call: .
j_call: TRBJ1-2
clone_size: .
cdr3_aa: CSVATGSNYGYTF
cdr3_nt: TGCAGCGTCGCTACAGGATCCAACTATGGCTACACCTTC

v_call: TRBV20-1
d_call: .
j_call: TRBJ1-1
clone_size: .
cdr3_aa: CSAIQGPGAFF
cdr3_nt: TGCAGTGCTATACAAGGGCCTGGGGCTTTCTTT

v_call: TRBV6-5
d_call: TRBD1
j_call: TRBJ1-2
clone_size: .
cdr3_aa: CASSTGGTGYHGYTF
cdr3_nt: TGTGCCAGCAGTACCGGAGGGACAGGGTACCATGGCTACACCTTC

v_call: TRBV3-1/TRBV3-2
d_call: .
j_call: TRBJ1-4
clone_size: .
cdr3_aa: CASGQGNEKLFF
cdr3_nt: TGTGCCAGCGGGCAAGGGAATGAAAAACTGTTTTTT

v_call: TRBV20-1
d_call: .
j_call: TRBJ1-1
clone_size: .
cdr3_aa: CSARTAGEAFF
cdr3_nt: TGCAGTGCTAGAACGGCAGGGGAAGCTTTCTTT